These T cell receptor beta chains were read from a single sample in a study of beta chain features in type 1 diabetes. The method was immunoSEQ multiplex PCR; TCRdb's version includes in-frame clones alone and lacks a portion of them. The table lists more than 120,000 clones, roughly an eighth of them singletons. Sequencing was done on a sample of central memory CD4+ T cells from blood. The receptor source for this set is a man between 18 and 29 years old with type 1 diabetes. The CDR3 runs from the conserved cysteine through the conserved F or W. A D gene is named only where the DNA matches it firmly. Size is stated for part of the rows, as once, few or many counts, or as a class when the clone is expanded.

>TRBJ1-1|TRBV13|TRBD1|few
TGTGCCAGCAGCTCAGGGGACAGGGGGAACACTGAAGCTTTCTTT
CASSSGDRGNTEAFF
>TRBJ1-2|TRBV4-2|TRBD1|few
TGTGCCAGCAGCCAGCCGGGACAGCCATATGGCTACACCTTC
CASSQPGQPYGYTF
>TRBJ2-7|TRBV9|NA|few
TGTGCCAGCAGCGTCGACTACAGTTCGTCCCACTACGAGCAGTACTTC
CASSVDYSSSHYEQYF
>TRBJ2-1|TRBV20-1|NA|NA
TGCAGTGCTAAGTTGGGGGATGAGCAGTTCTTC
CSAKLGDEQFF
>TRBJ2-2|TRBV28|TRBD1|NA
TGTGCCAGCAGGACAGGGGCGAGGACCGGGGAGCTGTTTTTT
CASRTGARTGELFF
>TRBJ1-4|TRBV6-6|NA|many
TGTGCCAGCACCGGGGGGACCTATAATGAAAAACTGTTTTTT
CASTGGTYNEKLFF
>TRBJ1-2|TRBV19|NA|NA
TGTGCCAGTAGTAATGGTGGGCAGAACTATGATGGCTACACCTTC
CASSNGGQNYDGYTF
>TRBJ2-3|TRBV6-1|NA|few
TGTGCCAGCACGGGCGGAGGTGCGGGAGATACGCAGTATTTT
CASTGGGAGDTQYF
>TRBJ2-7|TRBV19|TRBD1|NA
TGTGCCAGTAGTTCTCGGACAGGGAATTACGAGCAGTACTTC
CASSSRTGNYEQYF
>TRBJ1-6|TRBV6-1|TRBD1|NA
TGTGCCAGCAGTGAACGGGGGACAGGGAATTCACCCCTCCACTTT
CASSERGTGNSPLHF
>TRBJ2-5|TRBV15|NA|NA
TGTGCCACCAGCAACGCCCTGGGCGGTGGAGTCCAAGAGACCCAGTACTTC
CATSNALGGGVQETQYF
>TRBJ2-3|TRBV6-4|NA|NA
TGTGCCAGCAGTTTGGGGGGATCCAGCACAGATACGCAGTATTTT
CASSLGGSSTDTQYF
>TRBJ2-5|TRBV19|TRBD2|many
TGTGCCAGTAGTCCGGGACTAGTGAAAGAGACCCAGTACTTC
CASSPGLVKETQYF
>TRBJ2-5|TRBV2|NA|few
TGTGCCAGCAGTCGGGACTCCTGGGAGACCCAGTACTTC
CASSRDSWETQYF
>TRBJ1-2|TRBV5-4|TRBD1|NA
TGTGCCAGCAGTTCGGACAGGGCTGGCTATGGCTACACCTTC
CASSSDRAGYGYTF
>TRBJ2-1|TRBV19|TRBD1|NA
TGTGCCAGTAGACCGGGACAGGGGGTGGTTGAGCAGTTCTTC
CASRPGQGVVEQFF
>TRBJ2-7|TRBV5-1|TRBD2|NA
TGCGCCAGCAGCTTGGCATCTAGCGGGGATTTCTACGAGCAGTACTTC
CASSLASSGDFYEQYF
>TRBJ2-5|TRBV15|NA|NA
TGTGCCACCAGCAGAGATGTAGGGCATTACGTTAAAGAGACCCAGTACTTC
CATSRDVGHYVKETQYF
>TRBJ2-3|TRBV7-9|NA|medium-sized
TGTGCCAGCAGCTTAGAAGCAGATACGCAGTATTTT
CASSLEADTQYF
>TRBJ2-5|TRBV28|TRBD2|NA
TGTGCCAGCAGACGGACTAGTAAAGAGACCCAGTACTTC
CASRRTSKETQYF
>TRBJ1-2|TRBV11-2|NA|NA
TGTGCCAGCAGCTCTGGGACCGACAACTATGGCTACACCTTC
CASSSGTDNYGYTF
>TRBJ2-1|TRBV5-6|TRBD1|NA
TGTGTATCTAGGAGGGGGACAGGTGAGCAGTTCTTC
CVSRRGTGEQFF
>TRBJ2-7|TRBV30|TRBD1|few
TGTGCCTGGATTCCTACAGGGGTAAGGGAGCAGTACTTC
CAWIPTGVREQYF
>TRBJ1-3|TRBV4-2|TRBD1|NA
TGTGCCAGCAGCCGAGACAGGGACTCTGGAAACACCATATATTTT
CASSRDRDSGNTIYF
>TRBJ1-1|TRBV21-1|NA|few
TGTGCCAGCACCCGACGAACCAGGGTGTTGATCACTGAAGCTTTCTTT
CASTRRTRVLITEAFF
>TRBJ2-3|TRBV7-2|TRBD2|few
TGTGCCAGCAGCTCACAAATCAGCGGGGGGGCAGATACGCAGTATTTT
CASSSQISGGADTQYF
>TRBJ1-6|TRBV10-3|TRBD1|NA
TGTGCCATCAGGACGGGACAGGGGAATTCACCCCTCCACTTT
CAIRTGQGNSPLHF
>TRBJ1-3|TRBV15|NA|NA
TGTGCCACCAGCAGAGTACAGGGCCTCGGAAACACCATATATTTT
CATSRVQGLGNTIYF
>TRBJ2-3|TRBV29-1|TRBD1|few
TGCAGCGTTCTGGGCCTGACAGGGGGTAGCACAGATACGCAGTATTTT
CSVLGLTGGSTDTQYF
>TRBJ2-7|TRBV4-1|NA|NA
TGCGCCAGCAGCCAAGAGACAGGTGGAGGAGGCGAGCAGTACTTC
CASSQETGGGGEQYF
>TRBJ1-1|TRBV5-1|NA|few
TGCGCCAGCAGCTTGGCCAAGCAGGGGAACACTGAAGCTTTCTTT
CASSLAKQGNTEAFF
>TRBJ1-2|TRBV4-1|NA|few
TGCGCCAGCAGCCCGGGTGCCTATGGCTACACCTTC
CASSPGAYGYTF
>TRBJ2-1|TRBV5-4|TRBD2|few
TGTGCCAGCAGCCCCCCGGAGCGGGGGCCCTACAATGAGCAGTTCTTC
CASSPPERGPYNEQFF